The rows below give T cell receptor beta chains drawn from one sample of a study of regulatory T cells in long-lasting Graves disease. TCRdb reprocessed the multiplex PCR reads with MiXCR, giving one entry per CDR3 protein. This table has some 370,000 distinct CDR3 sequences, approximately 10% appearing once. This sample was shared with a second study, whose subject was T cells in Graves' hyperthyroidism and ophthalmopathy.

This sample comprised peripheral blood mononuclear cells (PBMCs), obtained at new diagnosis, from a patient treated with antithyroid drugs. The receptors here all came from a woman aged 18-29 years with Graves disease. Both conserved end residues are part of each CDR3. Each record gives: V gene, D gene, J gene, clone size, CDR3 DNA, CDR3 protein. The D gene is left open where the match is weak. Not all rows give a size; the values are once, few, many and, for expanded clones, a class.

TRBV10-2,.,TRBJ2-2,many,TGCGCCAGCAGTGGTGGGGGGGAGCTGTTTTTT,CASSGGGELFF
TRBV12-3/TRBV12-4,.,TRBJ1-1,many,TGTGCCAGCAGGAGACTGGAGAACACTGAAGCTTTCTTT,CASRRLENTEAFF
TRBV6-1,.,TRBJ2-7,.,TGTGCCAGCAGCCCCGGCGCCCAGAAACCTAGGGGTTACGAGCAGTACTTC,CASSPGAQKPRGYEQYF
TRBV20-1,TRBD2,TRBJ2-2,few,TGCAGTGCGCCAGTAGCGGGAGGCGCCGGGGAGCTGTTTTTT,CSAPVAGGAGELFF
TRBV20-1,.,TRBJ2-7,.,TGCAGTGCTATTTCCCCATTAGGGCCCTCCTACGAGCAGTACTTC,CSAISPLGPSYEQYF
TRBV12-3/TRBV12-4,.,TRBJ1-2,many,TGTGCCAGCAGCTGGTCCGCCGGGGCGAAGGACTATGGCTACACCTTC,CASSWSAGAKDYGYTF
TRBV15,TRBD2,TRBJ2-1,few,TGTGCCACCGCTAGGACTAGCGGAGACAATGAGCAGTTCTTC,CATARTSGDNEQFF
TRBV7-9,.,TRBJ1-4,many,TGTGCCAGCAGCTTGGGGACCTCGGGCGAAAAACTGTTTTTT,CASSLGTSGEKLFF
TRBV20-1,.,TRBJ2-1,.,TGCAGTGCTAGAGGGTTGAGCGGCCATGCCTACAATGAGCAGTTCTTC,CSARGLSGHAYNEQFF
TRBV19,.,TRBJ1-1,few,TGTGCCAGTAGTATGATACTCCGAAACACTGAAGCTTTCTTT,CASSMILRNTEAFF
TRBV11-2,.,TRBJ1-4,many,TGTGCCAGCAGCTTTGGTTCAGGGGATGAAAAACTGTTTTTT,CASSFGSGDEKLFF
TRBV14,TRBD1,TRBJ2-7,many,TGTGCCAGCAGCCTGACCGGGACAGGGGTTTACGAGCAGTACTTC,CASSLTGTGVYEQYF
TRBV20-1,.,TRBJ1-1,many,TGCAGTGCTAGCCAGGGTAGGCACACTGAAGCTTTCTTT,CSASQGRHTEAFF
TRBV13,.,TRBJ2-7,many,TGTGCCAGCAGCTTAGCCGTTGGCACTAAACCCTACGAGCAGTACTTC,CASSLAVGTKPYEQYF
TRBV2,TRBD2,TRBJ2-3,many,TGTGCCAGGTTAGCGGGAAGCACAGATACGCAGTATTTT,CARLAGSTDTQYF
TRBV12-3/TRBV12-4,.,TRBJ1-1,many,TGTGCCAGCAGTTTTGGCAAATCGAACACTGAAGCTTTCTTT,CASSFGKSNTEAFF
TRBV25-1,TRBD1,TRBJ2-5,few,TGTGCCAGCAGTGAATTGGGGACAGCCCAAGAGACCCAGTACTTC,CASSELGTAQETQYF
TRBV28,.,TRBJ2-7,many,TGTGCCAGCAGCCGCGCCGGGCGGGAAGAGGCTCCCTACGAGCAGTACTTC,CASSRAGREEAPYEQYF
TRBV6-5,.,TRBJ2-1,many,TGTGCCAGCTATTACTCGACAGGCGATGAGCAGTTCTTC,CASYYSTGDEQFF
TRBV7-9,.,TRBJ1-2,few,TGTGCCAGCATCTATCCGGCAGCGCGGGCGGATGGCTACACCTTC,CASIYPAARADGYTF
TRBV12-3/TRBV12-4,.,TRBJ2-6,many,TGTGCCAGCAATTTACGGGGCTTCAGCTCTGGGGCCAACGTCCTGACTTTC,CASNLRGFSSGANVLTF
TRBV28,TRBD1,TRBJ1-5,.,TGTGCCAGCAGTTTGGGACAGGGAGATCAGCCCCAGCATTTT,CASSLGQGDQPQHF
TRBV19,.,TRBJ1-5,.,TGTGCCAGTAGTATTCCAGGAAATCAGCCCCAGCATTTT,CASSIPGNQPQHF
TRBV3-1,.,TRBJ2-7,many,TGTGCCAGCAGCCCGTATACCCCCTACGAGCAGTACTTC,CASSPYTPYEQYF
TRBV7-9,.,TRBJ2-2,.,TGTGCCAGCAGCTCTCACGGGGCCGGGGAGCTGTTTTTT,CASSSHGAGELFF
TRBV3-1,.,TRBJ2-7,.,TGTGCCAGCAGCCAATTTAGCGGATACGAGCAGTACTTC,CASSQFSGYEQYF
TRBV28,TRBD1,TRBJ1-5,many,TGTGCCAGCGGGGGGACAGGGGTCCAGCCCCAGCATTTT,CASGGTGVQPQHF
TRBV27,.,TRBJ1-1,many,TGTGCCAGCAGTGATAGTGAGAGCACTGAAGCTTTCTTT,CASSDSESTEAFF
TRBV19,.,TRBJ1-4,many,TGTGCCAGTAGTATACATGAGGCAGGGGAGGATGAAAAACTGTTTTTT,CASSIHEAGEDEKLFF